What follows is one T cell receptor beta chain and its context. The entry originates in a study of shared clonotypes between healthy human individuals. The data were produced by immunoSEQ multiplex PCR, yet TCRdb's version contains in-frame clones alone and is incomplete. The sample has roughly 520,000 clones; 95% to 97% are singletons. The trim removed 0 bases at V and 0 bases at J, leaving 9 bases unmatched. CDR3 size: 18 residues. Per the germline V gene, CDR1 is SGHRS and CDR2 is YFSETQ. The sample was naive CD4+ T cells sorted from blood. This sample's subset: CD45RA+ positively selected. This chain connects TRBV5-1 to TRBJ1-1; 9 nucleotides align to TRBD1. This TCR derives from a woman between 25 and 40 years old in good health. Here the CDR3 reads CASSLEGQGRKMNTEAFF. CDR3 DNA sequence: TGCGCCAGCAGCTTGGAGGGACAGGGTCGTAAAATGAACACTGAAGCTTTCTTT.